This T cell receptor beta chain emerged from a study of regulatory T cells in long-lasting Graves disease. The study, taken as a whole, reports: Newly diagnosed Graves' patients had higher TCR diversity than persistent ones.

V was cut by 2 bases and J by 2 bases, with 8 bases left in between. CDR3 length: 14 residues. Germline V gene data show CDR1 as MDHEN and CDR2 as SYDVKM. Time point in this sample: persistent/refractory GD, antithyroid drugs over 5 years with positive TRAb. Researchers made the TCR library from RNA that was extracted from PBMCs. Sequencing libraries for TCR beta were prepared with iRepertoire HTBI primers and Arm-PCR of CDR3 regions. Each CDR3 protein gets one entry after TCRdb re-called the multiplex PCR reads with MiXCR. Here the sample spans 350,000 to 500,000 distinct CDR3 sequences, roughly 23% being singletons. This clonotype appeared a few times. Antigen unknown.

The specimen comprised peripheral blood mononuclear cells (PBMCs), sampled when the disease was refractory, from a patient treated with antithyroid drugs. The chain combines TRBV28 with TRBJ2-3; D is unclear. This clonotype was sampled from a female donor with Graves disease. The CDR3 sequence is CASSLDSTTDTQYF. CDR3 nucleotides: TGTGCCAGCAGTTTAGACTCAACCACAGATACGCAGTATTTT.